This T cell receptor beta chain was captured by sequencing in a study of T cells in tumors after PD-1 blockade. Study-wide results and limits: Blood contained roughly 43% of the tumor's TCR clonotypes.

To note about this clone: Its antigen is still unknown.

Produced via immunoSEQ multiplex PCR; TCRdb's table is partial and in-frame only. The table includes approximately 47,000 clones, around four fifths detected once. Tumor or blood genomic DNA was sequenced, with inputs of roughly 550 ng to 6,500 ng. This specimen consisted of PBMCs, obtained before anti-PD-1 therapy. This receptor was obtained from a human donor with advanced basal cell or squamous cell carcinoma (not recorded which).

DNA of the CDR3: TGTGCCAGCAGCTTCCCCCCTAGCGGGGAAGAGACCCAGTACTTC. It encodes CASSFPPSGEETQYF. The V call is TRBV7-6, the J call TRBJ2-5; TRBD2 matches at 9 bases. This CDR3 comprises 15 residues. The V segment lost 3 bases and the J segment 3 bases; nucleotides outside the gene matches: 5. CDR1 and CDR2 (germline): SGHVS, FNYEAQ.